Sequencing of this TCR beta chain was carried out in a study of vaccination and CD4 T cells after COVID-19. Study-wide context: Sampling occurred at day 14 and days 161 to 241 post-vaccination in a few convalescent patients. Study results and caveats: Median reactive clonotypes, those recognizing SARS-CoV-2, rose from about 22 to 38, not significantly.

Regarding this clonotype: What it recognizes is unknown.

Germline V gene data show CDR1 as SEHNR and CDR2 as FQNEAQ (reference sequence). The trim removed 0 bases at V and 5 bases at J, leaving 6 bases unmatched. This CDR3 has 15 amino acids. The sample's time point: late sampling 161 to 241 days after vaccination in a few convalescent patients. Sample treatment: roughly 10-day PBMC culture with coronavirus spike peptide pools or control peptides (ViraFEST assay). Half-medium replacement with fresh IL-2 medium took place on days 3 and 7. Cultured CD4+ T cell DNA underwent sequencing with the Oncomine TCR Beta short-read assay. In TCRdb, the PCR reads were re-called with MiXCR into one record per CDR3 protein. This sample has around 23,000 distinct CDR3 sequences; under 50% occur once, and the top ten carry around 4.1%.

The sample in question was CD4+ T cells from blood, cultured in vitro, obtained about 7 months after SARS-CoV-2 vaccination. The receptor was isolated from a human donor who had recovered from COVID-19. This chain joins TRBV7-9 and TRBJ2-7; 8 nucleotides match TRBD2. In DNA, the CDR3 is TGTGCCAGCAGCTTAGCAGGCGGCGGGAGGAACGAGCAGTACTTC. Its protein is CASSLAGGGRNEQYF.